This entry lists 23 T cell receptor beta chains sequenced from one sample in a study of identical twins. MiXCR was run by TCRdb on the 5' RACE reads, yielding one entry per CDR3 protein. Counted here are fewer than 550,000 distinct CDR3 sequences, 13% to 15% occurring once; the ten biggest clones make up 0.95% to 1%. The same data also went into a second study, on yellow fever vaccine responses in identical twins.

Sequencing used CD4+ T cells sorted from blood. These receptors came from a woman aged 18-29 years in good health.

In this sample, this clonotype turned up a few times. J is TRBJ2-2 and V is TRBV6-2 or TRBV6-3; 14 positions match TRBD2. J was trimmed by 6 bases and V by 0 bases; bases with no gene match: 3. The CDR3 sequence is 17 residues long. From germline, CDR1 is MNHEY and CDR2 SVGEGT. The CDR3 nucleotides read TGTGCCAGCAGTTACTCTGGACTAGCGGGAGGAGCCGGGGAGCTGTTTTTT. Amino acids: CASSYSGLAGGAGELFF.

The DNA for the CDR3 is TGTGCCAGCAGCTTACGGAGGGGACTAGCGGGGAACACCGGGGAGCTGTTTTTT. Protein sequence: CASSLRRGLAGNTGELFF. The chain recombines TRBV11-2 with TRBJ2-2, with 12 positions matching TRBD2. J lost 1 base, V lost 2 bases, and 5 bases had no gene match. Per the germline V gene, CDR1 is SGHAT and CDR2 is FQNNGV. The CDR3 totals 18 residues. Complete variable domain (other parts from reference TRBV11-2 and TRBJ2-2): EAGVAQSPRYKIIEKRQSVAFWCNPISGHATLYWYQQILGQGPKLLIQFQNNGVVDDSQLPKDRFSAERLKGVDSTLKIQPAKLEDSAVYLCASSLRRGLAGNTGELFFGEGSRLTVL.

The rearrangement links TRBV18 to TRBJ1-3, with D uncertain. There are 13 residues in the CDR3. From germline, CDR1 is KGHSH and CDR2 LQKENI. V was clipped by 2 bases and J by 8 bases, with 10 bases between them. Here the CDR3 reads CASSPGVADTIYF. The CDR3 DNA is TGTGCCAGCTCACCAGGGGTAGCAGACACCATATATTTT.

V is TRBV20-1 and J is TRBJ2-6, with 9 bases fitting TRBD1. Germline loops: CDR1 DFQATT, CDR2 SNEGSKA (reference sequence). There are 19 residues in the CDR3. The trim removed 5 bases at V and 0 bases at J, leaving 14 bases unmatched. This CDR3 reads CSALLTPGQGSSGANVLTF. The CDR3 DNA reads as TGCAGTGCTCTTCTGACCCCGGGACAGGGCTCCTCTGGGGCCAACGTCCTGACTTTC.

J is TRBJ1-2 and V is TRBV4-3; D is perhaps TRBD1 (6 bases). This CDR3 comprises 14 residues. V was clipped by 0 bases and J by 4 bases, with 9 bases between them. Per the germline V gene, CDR1 is LGHNA and CDR2 is YSLEER. The CDR3 is CASSQDGRGYGYTF. CDR3 nucleotide sequence: TGCGCCAGCAGCCAAGACGGCAGGGGCTATGGCTACACCTTC.

Many counts were recorded for this clonotype. This chain links TRBV25-1 with TRBJ1-6, with TRBD1 as a possible D gene (6 bases). V was clipped by 5 bases and J by 7 bases, with 12 bases between them. The CDR3 extends over 14 amino acids. The germline V gene has CDR1 MGHDK and CDR2 SYGVNS. The CDR3 DNA follows: TGTGCCAGCAGTCCCGGGACAAGGAATTCACCCCTCCACTTT. Its translation: CASSPGTRNSPLHF.

This chain uses TRBV6-1 with TRBJ2-7; D possibly corresponds to TRBD2 (6 bases). Germline V lookup: CDR1 MNHNS, CDR2 SASEGT. V lost 8 bases and J lost 5, with 19 bases in between. This CDR3 has 14 amino acids. The CDR3 here is CASSGGKGRDEQYF. CDR3 DNA sequence: TGTGCCAGCTCCGGGGGAAAAGGACGGGACGAGCAGTACTTC.

The chain couples TRBV18 to TRBJ1-2, with D unresolved. CDR1 and CDR2 from the germline V gene are KGHSH and LQKENI. The CDR3 extends over 11 amino acids. V lost 2 bases, J lost 6 bases, and 4 bases lay in between. Written as DNA, the CDR3 is TGTGCCAGCTCACCAGGAAATGGCTACACCTTC. Translating it yields CASSPGNGYTF.

The chain is built from TRBV12-3 or TRBV12-4 and TRBJ1-2; D possibly corresponds to TRBD1 (5 bases). V gave up 6 bases and J gave up 4 bases, with 12 bases separating them. The CDR3 spans 13 residues. DNA of the CDR3: TGTGCCAGCAGCCCGGACAAGGGCTATGGCTACACCTTC. Amino acid sequence: CASSPDKGYGYTF.

The J gene is TRBJ1-6, the V gene TRBV28; D ambiguous. CDR3 size: 16 residues. V lost 7 bases, J lost 0 bases, and 13 bases lay in between. CDR1 is MDHEN and CDR2 is SYDVKM in the germline V gene. The CDR3 DNA reads TGTGCCAGCACCCGCGGGGTTAGCTCCTATAATTCACCCCTCCACTTT. It specifies CASTRGVSSYNSPLHF. Full variable domain (missing parts from reference TRBV28 and TRBJ1-6): DVKVTQSSRYLVKRTGEKVFLECVQDMDHENMFWYRQDPGLGLRLIYFSYDVKMKEKGDIPEGYSVSREKKERFSLILESASTNQTSMYLCASTRGVSSYNSPLHFGNGTRLTVT.

This chain connects TRBV20-1 to TRBJ2-5; no clear D gene. With 3 bases removed from V and 0 bases from J, the gap between germline ends came to 11 bases. Germline CDR1 is DFQATT and CDR2 is SNEGSKA (reference sequence). The CDR3 totals 14 residues. CDR3 sequence (DNA): TGCAGTGCTAGTCGCGACACGAACCAAGAGACCCAGTACTTC. Translating gives CSASRDTNQETQYF.

This clonotype was seen more than once but under ten times. The junction shows a germline mismatch at one end, possibly a read error. The chain couples TRBV7-7 to TRBJ2-7; 11 bases are shared with TRBD2. CDR1 and CDR2 (germline): SSHAT, FNYEAQ (reference sequence). The CDR3 is 18 residues long. CDR3 amino acids: CASSRTSGFDTPNHEQYF. Here the CDR3 DNA reads TGTGCTAGCAGTCGGACTAGCGGGTTTGATACCCCTAACCACGAGCAGTACTTC.

This clonotype was seen more than once but under ten times. V usage is TRBV7-2 and J usage is TRBJ2-3, with no clear D. CDR3 size: 16 residues. V was pared by 5 bases and J by 1 base, with 16 bases between. Germline lookup yields CDR1 SGHTA and CDR2 FQGNSA. The CDR3 here is CASSPERVPGTDTQYF. The DNA of the CDR3 is TGTGCCAGCAGCCCGGAAAGGGTCCCAGGCACAGATACGCAGTATTTT.

This clonotype occurred many times. V is TRBV5-1 and J is TRBJ2-1, with TRBD1 matching 8 bases. The CDR3 runs 15 residues. J was trimmed by 2 bases and V by 4 bases; bases with no gene match: 5. Germline CDR1 is SGHRS and CDR2 is YFSETQ. The CDR3 sequence is CASSTSGGPYNEQFF. The CDR3 DNA reads TGCGCCAGCAGCACGTCAGGGGGCCCCTACAATGAGCAGTTCTTC.

This clonotype has more than one count but fewer than ten. The J gene is TRBJ2-7, the V gene TRBV20-1; D gene unclear. The CDR3 consists of 12 residues. CDR1 is DFQATT and CDR2 is SNEGSKA in the germline V gene (reference sequence). CDR3 in DNA: TGCAGGGCAGGAGATAACTCCTACGAGCAGTACTTC. This encodes CRAGDNSYEQYF.

The J gene is TRBJ1-2, the V gene TRBV12-3 or TRBV12-4; D possibly corresponds to TRBD1 (5 bases). The length of the CDR3 is 17 residues. The V end was cut by 2 bases, the J end by 0 bases, with 16 bases between. CDR3: CASSLSVGANANYGYTF. Written as DNA, the CDR3 is TGTGCCAGCAGTTTAAGTGTTGGGGCGAACGCTAACTATGGCTACACCTTC.

This clonotype was observed a few times. The rearrangement links TRBV5-1 to TRBJ1-1; TRBD1 agrees at 10 bases. The V and J ends lost 3 bases and 4 bases, in that order; junction bases with no gene match: 3. CDR1 and CDR2 from the germline V gene are SGHRS and YFSETQ. The CDR3 extends over 14 amino acids. The DNA of the CDR3 is TGCGCCAGCAGCTCGGGACAGGGGCGCACTGAAGCTTTCTTT. Protein: CASSSGQGRTEAFF. Filled out from reference TRBV5-1 and TRBJ1-1, the complete variable domain reads KAGVTQTPRYLIKTRGQQVTLSCSPISGHRSVSWYQQTPGQGLQFLFEYFSETQRNKGNFPGRFSGRQFSNSRSEMNVSTLELGDSALYLCASSSGQGRTEAFFGQGTRLTVV.

This clonotype turned up a few times. The chain joins TRBV2 to TRBJ2-5; TRBD1 agrees at 8 bases. V lost 7 bases and J lost 5; bases outside the gene matches: 12. CDR3 length: 15 amino acids. The germline gives CDR1 SNHLY, CDR2 FYNNEI. The CDR3 here is CASTWLAGGAETQYF. CDR3 coding DNA: TGTGCCAGCACGTGGCTAGCAGGGGGCGCGGAGACCCAGTACTTC.

Comments on this clonotype: Compared with germline, one end of the junction differs, possibly owing to a read error. The chain employs TRBV20-1 and TRBJ1-4; D ambiguous. This CDR3 region has 15 residues. Germline V gives CDR1 DFQATT, CDR2 SNEGSKA (reference sequence). The CDR3 spells CCAGQAPGFDEKLFF. The CDR3 DNA follows: TGCTGTGCCGGCCAGGCTCCGGGCTTTGATGAAAAACTGTTTTTT.

The chain links TRBV20-1 to TRBJ2-1; 7 bases fit TRBD1. The CDR3 has 16 residues. Trimming at V came to 5 bases and at J to 2 bases, leaving 12 bases not matched to a gene. Germline CDR1 is DFQATT and CDR2 is SNEGSKA (reference sequence). The CDR3 is CSAEGRTGQTYNEQFF. In DNA, the CDR3 is TGCAGTGCTGAAGGTAGGACAGGCCAAACCTACAATGAGCAGTTCTTC.

This clonotype was found a few times. The V and J genes are TRBV7-2 and TRBJ2-7; possible D gene TRBD2, 7 bases. Trimming removed 2 bases at V and 3 bases at J, with 14 bases between. CDR3 size: 15 residues. Germline V gives CDR1 SGHTA, CDR2 FQGNSA. CDR3: CASSLIRGGDYEQYF. The DNA of the CDR3 is TGTGCCAGCAGCTTAATAAGGGGGGGAGACTACGAGCAGTACTTC. Together with reference TRBV7-2 and TRBJ2-7, the CDR3 gives the full variable domain: GAGVSQSPSNKVTEKGKDVELRCDPISGHTALYWYRQSLGQGLEFLIYFQGNSAPDKSGLPSDRFSAERTGGSVSTLTIQRTQQEDSAVYLCASSLIRGGDYEQYFGPGTRLTVT.

This clonotype was picked up a small number of times. The V and J genes are TRBV3-1 and TRBJ2-7; 10 nucleotides agree with TRBD2. The CDR3 has 15 residues. Germline CDR1 and CDR2: LGHDT and YNNKEL (reference sequence). Trimming removed 1 base from V and 4 bases from J; junction bases left unmatched: 4. This CDR3 reads CASSQGAAGGYEQYF. The DNA of the CDR3 is TGTGCCAGCAGCCAAGGAGCAGCGGGGGGGTACGAGCAGTACTTC.

CDR3 DNA: TGCGCCAGCAGCCAAGATCAGACAGTAGTTCATGGCTACACCTTC. Translation: CASSQDQTVVHGYTF. This chain connects TRBV4-1 to TRBJ1-2; perhaps TRBD1 as D (5 bases). This CDR3 comprises 15 residues. Per germline, CDR1 MGHRA and CDR2 YSYEKL. Trimming took off 0 bases at V and 6 bases at J, with 14 bases between the two ends.